The 8 T cell receptor beta chains below all came from one sample that was sequenced in a study of shared clonotypes between healthy human individuals. Data came from immunoSEQ multiplex PCR; TCRdb stores just in-frame clones and leaves some out. There are 550,000 to 650,000 clones in the sample; around 96% occur only once, and about 0.12% lies in the top ten. Naive-designated CD8 cells lacked CD45RO, were positively enriched for CCR7, and omitted terminally differentiated effector memory CD45RA+ cells. Specimen: naive CD8+ T cells sorted from blood. The receptor set was obtained from a young woman in good health.

This clone was recorded once. The chain is built from TRBV7-6 and TRBJ2-7; D uncertain. CDR1 is SGHVS, CDR2 FNYEAQ, per germline. Trimming left V 2 bases short and J 0 bases short, with 5 bases between. This CDR3 comprises 13 residues. The CDR3 sequence: CASSLPDSYEQYF. The DNA of the CDR3 is TGTGCCAGCAGCTTACCAGACTCCTACGAGCAGTACTTC.

The chain employs TRBV21-1 and TRBJ2-3; the listed D gene, TRBD2, was not tested against the DNA. TRBV21-1 is recorded as a pseudogene. This CDR3 is 16 amino acids long. CDR3 sequence (DNA): TGTGCCAGCATGGGGACTAGCGGGAGAGGGTCAGATACGCAGTATTTT. Translation: CASMGTSGRGSDTQYF.

The chain uses TRBV4-2 and TRBJ2-7; D call uncertain. V was shortened by 0 bases and J by 0 bases, with 6 bases between the two germline ends. The length of the CDR3 is 14 residues. From germline, CDR1 is LGHNA and CDR2 YNFKEQ. In nucleotides, the CDR3 is TGTGCCAGCAGCCAAGATCAGGACTCCTACGAGCAGTACTTC. Protein sequence: CASSQDQDSYEQYF.

The J gene is TRBJ2-3, the V gene TRBV7-2; unclear D gene. Trimming cost V 2 bases and J 1 base, with 10 bases left between them. Germline lookup yields CDR1 SGHTA and CDR2 FQGNSA. This CDR3 has 15 amino acids. The CDR3 region is CASSLMGGGTDTQYF. The DNA of the CDR3 is TGTGCCAGCAGCTTAATGGGCGGAGGCACAGATACGCAGTATTTT.

The V and J genes are TRBV7-3 and TRBJ2-2, with 7 bases aligning to TRBD1. Germline CDR1 is SGHTA and CDR2 is FQGTGA. The CDR3 is 18 amino acids. Trimming removed 5 bases from V and 6 bases from J; junction bases left unmatched: 18. The CDR3 bases are TGTGCCAGCAGCGCCACCGGACAGGCCGTAGAAGACCCCGGGGAGCTGTTTTTT. Its translation: CASSATGQAVEDPGELFF.

V gene TRBV6-1 combines with J gene TRBJ2-1, with D possibly matching TRBD1 (5 bases). The germline V and J ends were trimmed by 4 bases and 6 bases, with 25 bases remaining between them. CDR3 length: 18 amino acids. From germline, CDR1 is MNHNS and CDR2 SASEGT. The CDR3 reads CASSGLLPGLFFLNEQFF. CDR3 nucleotide sequence: TGTGCCAGCAGTGGGCTTTTACCAGGGCTATTTTTTCTCAATGAGCAGTTCTTC.

This sequence joins TRBV7-6 and TRBJ2-7, with 13 bases identical to TRBD2. After removal of 6 bases from V and 5 bases from J, the junction contained 7 bases not matched to a gene. The CDR3 is made up of 15 amino acids. Germline CDR1 and CDR2: SGHVS and FNYEAQ. The CDR3 DNA follows: TGTGCCAGCAGTCACCCCGGGACTAGCGGGGACGAGCAGTACTTC. This gives the protein CASSHPGTSGDEQYF.

The J gene is TRBJ2-7, the V gene TRBV5-6, with 9 bases identical to TRBD1. Germline CDR1 SGHDT, CDR2 YYEEEE. The CDR3 consists of 14 residues. Losses at the gene ends were 4 bases for V and 4 bases for J; bases not matched to a gene: 6. CDR3: CASSPDRGIYEQYF. CDR3 in DNA: TGTGCCAGCAGCCCAGACAGGGGGATATACGAGCAGTACTTC.